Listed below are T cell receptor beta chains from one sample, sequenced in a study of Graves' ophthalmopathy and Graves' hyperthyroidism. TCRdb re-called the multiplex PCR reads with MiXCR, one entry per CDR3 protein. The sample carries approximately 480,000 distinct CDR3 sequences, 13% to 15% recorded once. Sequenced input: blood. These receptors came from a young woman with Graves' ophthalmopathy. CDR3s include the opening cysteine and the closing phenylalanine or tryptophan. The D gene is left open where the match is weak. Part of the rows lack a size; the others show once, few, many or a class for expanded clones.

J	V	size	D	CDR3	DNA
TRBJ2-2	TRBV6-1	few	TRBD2	CASTAGGPTGELFF	TGTGCCAGCACAGCGGGGGGGCCAACCGGGGAGCTGTTTTTT
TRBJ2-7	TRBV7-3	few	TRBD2	CASSPSGNGPYEQYF	TGTGCCAGCAGTCCGAGCGGGAACGGCCCCTACGAGCAGTACTTC
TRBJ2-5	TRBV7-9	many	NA	CASSLGAPTETQYF	TGTGCCAGCAGCTTAGGGGCCCCCACAGAGACCCAGTACTTC
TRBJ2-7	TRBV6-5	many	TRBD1	CASSYSGTGGFYEQYF	TGTGCCAGCAGTTACTCGGGGACAGGAGGGTTCTACGAGCAGTACTTC
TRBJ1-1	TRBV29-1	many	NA	CSVGSGWGMNTEAFF	TGCAGCGTTGGGTCAGGGTGGGGAATGAACACTGAAGCTTTCTTT
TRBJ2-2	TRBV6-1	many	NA	CASRGYREVSGELFF	TGTGCCAGCAGGGGATACAGGGAAGTATCCGGGGAGCTGTTTTTT
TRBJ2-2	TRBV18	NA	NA	CASSPPSGQGGELFF	TGTGCCAGCTCACCACCGTCAGGGCAAGGCGGGGAGCTGTTTTTT
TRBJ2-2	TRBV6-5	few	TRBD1	CASSSTGYGGELFF	TGTGCCAGCAGTTCGACAGGGTACGGCGGGGAGCTGTTTTTT
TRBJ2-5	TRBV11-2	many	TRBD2	CASSLSLGLAGVETQYF	TGTGCCAGCAGCTTAAGTCTTGGACTAGCGGGAGTGGAGACCCAGTACTTC
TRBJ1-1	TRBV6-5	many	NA	CASRPLQGLNTEAFF	TGTGCCAGCAGACCTCTCCAGGGACTGAACACTGAAGCTTTCTTT
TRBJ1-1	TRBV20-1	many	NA	CSARRGAWDTEAFF	TGCAGTGCTAGAAGGGGGGCCTGGGACACTGAAGCTTTCTTT
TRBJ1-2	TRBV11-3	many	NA	CASSKIGGEGYTF	TGTGCCAGCAGCAAAATAGGAGGGGAAGGCTACACCTTC
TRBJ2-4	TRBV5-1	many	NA	CASSLYRRGNIQYF	TGCGCCAGCAGCTTGTATAGAAGGGGGAACATTCAGTACTTC
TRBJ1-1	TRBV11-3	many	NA	CASSSNGIGNTEAFF	TGTGCCAGCAGCTCTAACGGGATCGGGAACACTGAAGCTTTCTTT
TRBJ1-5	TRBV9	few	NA	CGSSLTGSNQPQHF	TGTGGCAGCAGCCTAACAGGTAGCAATCAGCCCCAGCATTTT
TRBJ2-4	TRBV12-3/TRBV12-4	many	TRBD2	CASSSSGGAKNIQYF	TGTGCCAGCAGTTCCAGCGGGGGAGCCAAAAACATTCAGTACTTC
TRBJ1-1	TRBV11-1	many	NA	CASGEDTEAFF	TGTGCCAGCGGTGAGGACACTGAAGCTTTCTTT
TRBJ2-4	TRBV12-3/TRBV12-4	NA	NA	CASTKAERGTDIKYF	TGTGCCAGCACCAAGGCCGAACGAGGGACGGACATTAAGTACTTC
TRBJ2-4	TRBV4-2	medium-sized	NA	CASSQDIEKNIQYF	TGTGCCAGCAGCCAAGATATCGAAAAAAACATTCAGTACTTC
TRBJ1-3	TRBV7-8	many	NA	CASSDTSSGNTIYF	TGTGCCAGCAGCGACACGAGCTCTGGAAACACCATATATTTT
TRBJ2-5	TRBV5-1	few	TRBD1	CASSLWVGGASETQYF	TGCGCCAGCAGCTTGTGGGTAGGGGGCGCGAGCGAGACCCAGTACTTC
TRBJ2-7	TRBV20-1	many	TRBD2	CSARVRKRGRYEQYF	TGCAGTGCTAGAGTTCGAAAGCGGGGGAGATACGAGCAGTACTTC
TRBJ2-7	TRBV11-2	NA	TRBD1	CASSPSFGTGGYEQYF	TGTGCCAGCAGCCCCAGCTTCGGGACAGGGGGCTACGAGCAGTACTTC
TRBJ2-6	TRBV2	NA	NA	CASTVQGTGANVLTF	TGTGCCAGCACCGTTCAAGGGACTGGGGCCAACGTCCTGACTTTC
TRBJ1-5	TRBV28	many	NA	CASSLERVGQPQHF	TGTGCCAGCAGTTTAGAAAGGGTTGGGCAGCCCCAGCATTTT
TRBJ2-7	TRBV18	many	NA	CASSPVQTYEQYF	TGTGCCAGCTCACCAGTACAGACCTACGAGCAGTACTTC
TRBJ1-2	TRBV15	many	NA	CATSRKQGYTF	TGTGCCACCAGCAGAAAACAGGGCTACACCTTC
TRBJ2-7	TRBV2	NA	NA	CASSFRDAVNEQYF	TGTGCCAGCAGCTTCCGGGACGCCGTCAACGAGCAGTACTTC
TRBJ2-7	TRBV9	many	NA	CASSPAGVYEQYF	TGTGCCAGCAGCCCCGCAGGAGTCTACGAGCAGTACTTC
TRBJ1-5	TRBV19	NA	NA	CASSMGLPQPQHF	TGTGCCAGTAGTATGGGTTTACCTCAGCCCCAGCATTTT
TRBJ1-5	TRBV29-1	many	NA	CSVPHNRDPYSNQPQHF	TGCAGCGTTCCTCACAACAGGGACCCCTATAGCAATCAGCCCCAGCATTTT
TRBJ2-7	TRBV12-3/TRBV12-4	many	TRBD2	CAGSLAGGAAYEQYF	TGTGCCGGCAGTTTAGCGGGCGGCGCCGCCTACGAGCAGTACTTC
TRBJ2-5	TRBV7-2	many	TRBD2	CASSSSTSGGQQTQYF	TGTGCCAGCAGCTCCTCGACTAGCGGGGGGCAGCAGACCCAGTACTTC
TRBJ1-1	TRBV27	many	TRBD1	CASSFAGGVGTEAFF	TGTGCCAGCAGTTTTGCAGGGGGGGTTGGTACTGAAGCTTTCTTT
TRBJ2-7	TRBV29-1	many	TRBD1	CSVPTGTGSYEQYF	TGCAGCGTTCCCACCGGGACAGGGAGCTACGAGCAGTACTTC
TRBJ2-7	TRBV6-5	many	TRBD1	CASSYHGDREYYEQYF	TGTGCCAGCAGTTACCACGGGGACAGGGAATACTACGAGCAGTACTTC
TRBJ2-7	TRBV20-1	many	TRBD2	CSAREGGGYEQYF	TGCAGTGCTAGAGAGGGGGGGGGCTACGAGCAGTACTTC
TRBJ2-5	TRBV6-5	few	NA	CASSYSIMGVETQYF	TGTGCCAGCAGTTACTCGATCATGGGAGTGGAGACCCAGTACTTC
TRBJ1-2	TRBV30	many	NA	CAWSVYGYYGYTF	TGTGCCTGGAGTGTTTATGGGTACTATGGCTACACCTTC
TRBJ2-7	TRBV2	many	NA	CASTQGGGEQYF	TGTGCCAGCACACAGGGGGGGGGTGAGCAGTACTTC
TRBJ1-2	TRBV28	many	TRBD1	CASSPGTAFNYGYTF	TGTGCCAGCAGTCCAGGGACAGCTTTTAACTATGGCTACACCTTC
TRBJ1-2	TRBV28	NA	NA	CALNSGERGYTF	TGTGCCTTAAATTCCGGGGAAAGGGGCTACACCTTC
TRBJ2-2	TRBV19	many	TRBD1	CASSIRTGANTGELFF	TGTGCCAGTAGTATCCGGACAGGGGCGAACACCGGGGAGCTGTTTTTT
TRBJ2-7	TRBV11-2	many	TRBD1	CASSNWDSSYEQYF	TGTGCCAGCAGCAATTGGGACAGCTCCTACGAGCAGTACTTC
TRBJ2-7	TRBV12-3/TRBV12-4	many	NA	CASMGVGYEQYF	TGTGCCAGCATGGGGGTCGGCTACGAGCAGTACTTC
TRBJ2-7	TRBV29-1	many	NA	CSVEGSTGKEQYF	TGCAGCGTGGAGGGGTCGACTGGGAAAGAGCAGTACTTC